This TCR beta chain was profiled in a study of CD8 T cells in ankylosing spondylitis. TCRdb ran MiXCR on the 5' RACE reads and lists one entry per CDR3 protein. The data contain hundreds of thousands of distinct CDR3 sequences, roughly 26% of them singletons. The CDR3 has 14 residues. The germline CDR1 and CDR2 sequences are LGHDT and YNNKEL (reference sequence). V gave up 0 bases and J gave up 1 base, with 6 bases separating them. This clonotype was seen a handful of times. Its antigen is as yet unknown. Study-wide findings and caveats: Enrichment of disease-linked clones was reportedly significant in matched ankylosing spondylitis synovial fluid. Seemingly distinctive of ankylosing spondylitis blood was a TCR beta motif formed by eight highly homologous variants.

This receptor was obtained from a male donor with ankylosing spondylitis. Sequencing input: blood, either unsorted or a sorted T cell fraction (not recorded which). V and J are TRBV3-1 and TRBJ1-1; no definite D call. CDR3 nucleotide sequence: TGTGCCAGCAGCCAAGATCAGGAGAACACTGAAGCTTTCTTT. Encoded protein: CASSQDQENTEAFF.